Listed below are T cell receptor beta chains from one sample, sequenced in a study of T cell responses to AZD1222 COVID-19 vaccine. The protocol was immunoSEQ multiplex PCR, while the TCRdb copy is restricted to in-frame clones and leaves out a portion. The repertoire holds 150,000 to 200,000 clones, with about 87% as singletons. Sequenced material: peripheral blood, taken on day 0 of AZD1222 vaccination. The receptors were sampled from an adult in good health. The CDR3 runs from the conserved cysteine through the conserved F or W. Fields, in order: V gene, J gene, CDR3 protein.

v_call: TRBV24-1; j_call: TRBJ2-7; cdr3_aa: CATRTRETTCHSYEQYF
v_call: TRBV14; j_call: TRBJ2-2; cdr3_aa: CASSHISGNTGELFF
v_call: TRBV18; j_call: TRBJ2-2; cdr3_aa: CASSSGTKNTGELFF
v_call: TRBV10-3; j_call: TRBJ1-5; cdr3_aa: CATGTLNQPQHF
v_call: TRBV13; j_call: TRBJ2-1; cdr3_aa: CASSFSSGLAEQFF
v_call: TRBV6-5; j_call: TRBJ2-2; cdr3_aa: CASSYSVSGELFF
v_call: TRBV6-4; j_call: TRBJ2-3; cdr3_aa: CASSESRERATDTQYF
v_call: TRBV6-2/TRBV6-3; j_call: TRBJ2-7; cdr3_aa: CASSYPGQGTYEQYF
v_call: TRBV18; j_call: TRBJ2-7; cdr3_aa: CASSPPSGTSGEQYF
v_call: TRBV6-5; j_call: TRBJ2-7; cdr3_aa: CASSYQGYSYEQYF
v_call: TRBV6-2/TRBV6-3; j_call: TRBJ1-2; cdr3_aa: CASSYQDRLLYGYTF
v_call: TRBV9; j_call: TRBJ2-3; cdr3_aa: CASSVTGGLTDTQYF
v_call: TRBV18; j_call: TRBJ2-7; cdr3_aa: CASSQRGALNEQYF
v_call: TRBV7-3; j_call: TRBJ2-1; cdr3_aa: CASSLAGSSYNEQFF
v_call: TRBV6-2/TRBV6-3; j_call: TRBJ1-2; cdr3_aa: CASSSRDSKPRVGPGYTF
v_call: TRBV18; j_call: TRBJ2-7; cdr3_aa: CASSLPGTSGSSYEQYF
v_call: TRBV5-6; j_call: TRBJ2-6; cdr3_aa: CASSFGRTLSGANVLTF
v_call: TRBV11-2; j_call: TRBJ2-1; cdr3_aa: CASSLAWALNEQFF
v_call: TRBV11-3; j_call: TRBJ2-6; cdr3_aa: CASAASGANVLTF
v_call: TRBV18; j_call: TRBJ1-4; cdr3_aa: CASSPGQGNNEKLFF
v_call: TRBV24-1; j_call: TRBJ2-5; cdr3_aa: CATSDAGDETQYF
v_call: TRBV5-6; j_call: TRBJ2-2; cdr3_aa: CASSFTSTGELFF
v_call: TRBV30; j_call: TRBJ1-6; cdr3_aa: CAWSVGGMNSPLHF
v_call: TRBV11-3; j_call: TRBJ1-3; cdr3_aa: CASSLSGTGGNTIYF
v_call: TRBV5-6; j_call: TRBJ2-7; cdr3_aa: CASSVVHRVYEQYF
v_call: TRBV6-5; j_call: TRBJ1-5; cdr3_aa: CASRGSGQPQHF
v_call: TRBV6-2/TRBV6-3; j_call: TRBJ2-4; cdr3_aa: CASSGQGGKNIQYF
v_call: TRBV3-1/TRBV3-2; j_call: TRBJ2-5; cdr3_aa: CASSVHLGGKVTQYF
v_call: TRBV3-1/TRBV3-2; j_call: TRBJ1-6; cdr3_aa: CASSLSLVQSPLHF
v_call: TRBV18; j_call: TRBJ2-7; cdr3_aa: CASSPSQYEQYF
v_call: TRBV9; j_call: TRBJ2-5; cdr3_aa: CASSVEGASIQSTKETQYF
v_call: TRBV6-5; j_call: TRBJ1-3; cdr3_aa: CASRSSGTGGNTIYF
v_call: TRBV7-2; j_call: TRBJ2-2; cdr3_aa: CASRGRGGNTGELFF
v_call: TRBV12-5; j_call: TRBJ2-2; cdr3_aa: CASGLDTGELFF
v_call: TRBV11-2; j_call: TRBJ1-1; cdr3_aa: CASSLSSGQLNTEAFF
v_call: TRBV7-2; j_call: TRBJ2-7; cdr3_aa: CASSGRGGSYEQYF
v_call: TRBV5-1; j_call: TRBJ2-3; cdr3_aa: CASSRAGELGDTQYF
v_call: TRBV4-1; j_call: TRBJ2-5; cdr3_aa: CASSQSRGETQYF
v_call: TRBV19; j_call: TRBJ2-2; cdr3_aa: CASSKEGGELFF
v_call: TRBV28; j_call: TRBJ2-5; cdr3_aa: CASSLTFTGGQETQYF
v_call: TRBV6-2/TRBV6-3; j_call: TRBJ1-1; cdr3_aa: CASSDGQGITEAFF
v_call: TRBV10-2; j_call: TRBJ2-1; cdr3_aa: CASSDWGTGREGEQFF
v_call: TRBV9; j_call: TRBJ1-4; cdr3_aa: CASSIMSGTNEKLFF
v_call: TRBV28; j_call: TRBJ1-5; cdr3_aa: CASLPWGEGHQPQHF
v_call: TRBV28; j_call: TRBJ2-2; cdr3_aa: CASSLAGQGDTGELFF
v_call: TRBV30; j_call: TRBJ1-3; cdr3_aa: CAWSRQDGNTIYF
v_call: TRBV29-1; j_call: TRBJ2-6; cdr3_aa: CSVDDREGTNVLTF
v_call: TRBV5-4; j_call: TRBJ1-2; cdr3_aa: CASSTGTGPPLGYTF